The next 16 T cell receptor beta chains were all read from a single sample in a study of human T cells and chemical hapten exposure. As for time point: patch test 3, about 24 weeks after DPC sensitization. Treatment of the sample: therapeutic diphenylcyclopropenone sensitization with weekly scalp DPC. TCRdb processed the RACE reads anew with MiXCR; each CDR3 protein has one entry. There are about 190,000 distinct CDR3 sequences in the sample; more than 20% occur only once, and 2% to 2.5% lies in the top ten. The sequenced sample was whole blood, obtained in connection with sensitization to the hapten diphenylcyclopropenone (DPC). The receptor set was obtained from a woman in her thirties or forties with alopecia areata. Some clones in this sample may be carry-over from other donors' samples.

The gene calls are TRBV7-3 and TRBJ2-1; 7 bases match TRBD1. Trimming removed 5 bases from V and 7 bases from J; junction bases left unmatched: 5. CDR1 is SGHTA and CDR2 is FQGTGA in the germline V gene. This CDR3 contains 13 residues. Written as DNA, the CDR3 is TGTGCCAGCAGCCGCGACAGGGAGAATGAGCAGTTCTTC. Amino acids: CASSRDRENEQFF.

This clonotype was found a few times. This rearrangement joins TRBV20-1 to TRBJ1-6, with no clear D. Trimming cost V 4 bases and J 6 bases, with 7 bases left between them. Germline CDR1 is DFQATT and CDR2 is SNEGSKA (reference sequence). The CDR3 length is 12 residues. DNA for the CDR3: TGCAGTGCTACCGCCCGTAATTCACCCCTCCACTTT. It specifies CSATARNSPLHF.

This clonotype showed up just a few times. V usage is TRBV6-5 and J usage is TRBJ2-7; 7 bases fit TRBD1. Germline V gene lookup returns CDR1 MNHEY and CDR2 SVGAGI. V dropped 2 bases and J dropped 4; count of bases not matched to a gene: 14. The CDR3 totals 17 residues. The CDR3 spells CASSYRPTGNGWYEQYF. CDR3 DNA: TGTGCCAGCAGTTACCGCCCGACAGGGAACGGATGGTACGAGCAGTACTTC.

The chain joins TRBV25-1 to TRBJ1-1, with 7 bases lining up with TRBD1. This CDR3 has 15 residues. V shed 5 bases, J shed 4 bases, and the junction held 10 bases outside the gene matches. Germline CDR1 and CDR2: MGHDK and SYGVNS. The CDR3 loop is CASSLLRQGATEAFF. CDR3 nucleotide sequence: TGTGCCAGCAGTCTCCTTCGACAGGGTGCCACTGAAGCTTTCTTT.

This chain uses TRBV20-1 with TRBJ2-3; D is uncertain. The CDR3 sequence is 14 residues long. V lost 4 bases to trimming and J lost 1 base, with 12 bases between them. Germline V gene sequence: CDR1 DFQATT, CDR2 SNEGSKA (reference sequence). The CDR3 region is CSAIQPYGTDTQYF. DNA for the CDR3: TGCAGTGCTATCCAGCCTTATGGCACAGATACGCAGTATTTT.

In its sample, this clonotype was seen a few times. The chain recombines TRBV6-5 with TRBJ2-2; the match to TRBD1 covers 7 bases. This CDR3 region has 14 residues. Germline V gene lookup returns CDR1 MNHEY and CDR2 SVGAGI. V lost 5 bases and J lost 7; bases outside the gene matches: 7. The CDR3: CASSTGQVNGELFF. The DNA of the CDR3 is TGTGCCAGCAGTACCGGACAGGTTAACGGGGAGCTGTTTTTT.

There are a few counts of this clonotype. The chain has TRBV20-1 and TRBJ2-7; 7 positions agree with TRBD2. From germline, CDR1 is DFQATT and CDR2 SNEGSKA (reference sequence). With V trimmed by 6 bases and J by 10 bases, 6 bases remained unmatched. CDR3 length: 10 amino acids. The CDR3 DNA follows: TGCAGTGCGGCGCTAGCGGCTCAGTACTTC. Translated: CSAALAAQYF.

Comment on this clonotype: Mismatch with germline at one junction end may stem from a read error. The gene calls are TRBV5-5 and TRBJ1-4; a weak D match, TRBD1 (6 bases). This CDR3 has 14 residues. Germline values: CDR1 SGHKS, CDR2 YYEKEE (reference sequence). CDR3 sequence: CVSSFPGAQEKLFF. CDR3 in DNA: TGTGTCAGCAGCTTTCCGGGGGCGCAGGAAAAACTGTTTTTT.

The chain employs TRBV9 and TRBJ2-3, with TRBD2 matching over 8 bases. This CDR3 region has 15 residues. Germline V gene data show CDR1 as SGDLS and CDR2 as YYNGEE. Trimming cost V 1 base and J 1 base; bases outside gene matches: 2. CDR3 DNA: TGTGCCAGCAGCGTAAAAGCGGGGGGCACAGATACGCAGTATTTT. It specifies CASSVKAGGTDTQYF.

V usage is TRBV27 and J usage is TRBJ2-7; D might be TRBD1 or TRBD2, each matching 6 bases. The CDR3 has 12 residues. CDR1 and CDR2 from the germline V gene are MNHEY and SMNVEV (reference sequence). Trimming removed 1 base at V and 6 bases at J, with 7 bases between. CDR3 sequence (DNA): TGTGCCAGCAGTTTATGGGGGGCCGAGCAGTACTTC. Its translation is CASSLWGAEQYF.

DNA for the CDR3: TGTGCCATCAGTGGGGACCGTCCCTCTGGGGCCAACGTCCTGACTTTC. The encoded protein is CAISGDRPSGANVLTF. The V gene is TRBV10-3, the J gene TRBJ2-6; D may correspond to TRBD1 or TRBD2 (5 bases each). Germline CDR1 reads ENHRY; CDR2 reads SYGVKD. The CDR3 has 16 residues. V dropped 4 bases and J dropped 0 bases, with 10 bases sitting between them.

This chain connects TRBV27 to TRBJ2-3, with D hard to call. Germline V CDR1 and CDR2: MNHEY, SMNVEV (reference sequence). Trimming stripped 6 bases from V and 1 base from J, with 8 bases between. The CDR3 has 13 amino acids. The CDR3 nucleotides read TGTGCCAGCAGAACCACTGGCACAGATACGCAGTATTTT. Protein: CASRTTGTDTQYF.

In this sample, this clonotype turned up a few times. The V and J genes are TRBV20-1 and TRBJ1-1; the match to TRBD1 covers 7 bases. V gave up 2 bases and J gave up 5 bases; unmatched junction bases: 11. This CDR3 region has 15 residues. CDR1 DFQATT and CDR2 SNEGSKA come from the germline V gene (reference sequence). The CDR3: CSARPSRGPWTEAFF. The CDR3 DNA follows: TGCAGTGCTAGACCGAGTAGGGGGCCATGGACTGAAGCTTTCTTT.

The chain combines TRBV29-1 with TRBJ2-5; 9 nucleotides align to TRBD1. The CDR3 is 15 amino acids. The ends lost 1 base at V and 1 base at J; junction bases unmatched: 4. The germline V gene has CDR1 SQVTM and CDR2 ANQGSEA. The CDR3 region has the DNA TGCAGCGTTGAAGGACAGGGGGGATTCCAAGAGACCCAGTACTTC. Protein: CSVEGQGGFQETQYF.

V and J are TRBV29-1 and TRBJ2-7, with D unresolved. In germline, CDR1 is SQVTM, CDR2 ANQGSEA. The length of the CDR3 is 13 residues. V was pared by 3 bases and J by 0 bases, with 9 bases between. CDR3 nucleotide sequence: TGCAGCGTTGATCAAGCCCCCTCCTACGAGCAGTACTTC. This translates into CSVDQAPSYEQYF.

With respect to this clonotype: A much bigger clone sits one base away, suggesting this may be a read error. This chain connects TRBV28 to TRBJ2-6; 9 bases align to TRBD2. The germline V gene encodes CDR1 MDHEN and CDR2 SYDVKM. The CDR3 loop spans 18 amino acids. The CDR3 loop reads CASSPPGLAVSGANVLNF. The CDR3 DNA sequence: TGTGCCAGCAGTCCACCGGGACTAGCTGTTTCTGGGGCCAACGTCCTGAATTTC.